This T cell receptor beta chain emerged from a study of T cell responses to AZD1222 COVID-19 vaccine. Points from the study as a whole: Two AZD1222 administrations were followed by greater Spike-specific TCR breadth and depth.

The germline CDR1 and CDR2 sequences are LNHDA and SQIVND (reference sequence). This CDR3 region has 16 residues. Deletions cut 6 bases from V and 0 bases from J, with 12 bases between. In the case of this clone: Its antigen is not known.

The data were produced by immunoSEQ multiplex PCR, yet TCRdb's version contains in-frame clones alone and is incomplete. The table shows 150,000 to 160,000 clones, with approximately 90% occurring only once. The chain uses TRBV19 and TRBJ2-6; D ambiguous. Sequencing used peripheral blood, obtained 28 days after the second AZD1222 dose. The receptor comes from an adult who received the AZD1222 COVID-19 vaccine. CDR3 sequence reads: CASRSATSSGANVLTF. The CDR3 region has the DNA TGTGCCAGTAGGTCCGCAACATCCTCTGGGGCCAACGTCCTGACTTTC.